Reported below is one T cell receptor (beta chain). Which antigen it targets is not known. No base quality information exists; no much larger clone differs at one position. TCRbeta CDR3 regions were amplified from genomic DNA by means of the immunoSEQ Assay, a bias-controlled multiplex PCR. The authors processed their data as follows. The number of nucleated cells in each sample was estimated by amplification of reference gene primers within the assay. To quantify the absolute abundance of each unique TCRbeta CDR3 rearrangement, sequence reads were collapsed and filtered. For each sample, productive Simpson clonality was calculated as the square root of Simpson's diversity index across productive rearrangements. Here the immuneACCESS table is served through TCRdb, limited to in-frame sequences with V and J called. Missing clones are a known gap in these copies; in checked studies unresolved V genes cover under half, and the rest lacks a known reason. That table gives V, J and clone size, and the DNA gave D and trimming. This sample holds approximately 430,000 clones; just over 85% were observed only once. Jointly, the top ten make up roughly 1.4% of the sample.

Whole blood was collected in K2EDTA tubes by collaborating institutions according to the institutions' own protocols. For TCRbeta analysis, collaborators shipped samples as frozen whole blood, isolated PBMCs, or DNA extracted from either of those sample types. The data originate from a study of blood T cell repertoires in COVID-19 (dated by TCRdb to about 2020). A note on the overall study: Samples from collaborators originated in the United States, Italy and Spain and spanned both the acute and convalescent phases of COVID-19. Samples were obtained from the ongoing ImmuneRACE study (first 160 participants) and from over a thousand subjects provided by 6 global collaborators. The material from the prospective study consisted of cDNA or gDNA derived from T cells, B-cell-depleted T cells, or PBMCs. Nearly every sample came with metadata listing a de-identified subject ID, COVID-19 status, age in years and sex. Deeply sampled blood TCRbeta repertoires from subjects exposed to, actively infected with, or recovered from COVID-19 were included in the dataset. Where available, HLA class I and class II types were obtained from metadata supplied by the sample provider rather than from assay-based typing. The repertoires were released in a freely available public database intended as a resource for research on the immune response to SARS-CoV-2. What the work shows at the level of the full study, not this receptor alone: How much clinical and demographic metadata was included differed by source and by participant, and the metadata was provided uncurated.

There are 18 amino acids in the CDR3, from cysteine to phenylalanine inclusive. Just CDR3 DNA is preserved here, 54 bases in frame from base 1. Ends trimmed: V by 2 bases, J by 3 bases; bases unmatched to a gene: 16. The sequencing input was peripheral blood. Rearrangement joined TRBV5-3 to TRBJ1-2; 7 central nucleotides agree with TRBD1. TRBV5-3 is labeled an ORF, and its function is uncertain. The clonotype was recovered from a woman aged 25 to 39 with active or convalescent COVID-19. CDR3 protein: CARSFCRDSAIQYYGYTF. The DNA sequence is TGTGCCAGAAGCTTCTGTCGGGACAGCGCTATACAATACTATGGCTACACCTTC.